Below are 20 T cell receptor beta chains sequenced from a single sample in a study of cytomegalovirus exposure and HLA in healthy donors. Generated by immunoSEQ multiplex PCR, the TCRdb table keeps only in-frame clones and is missing some. The sample records some 98,000 clones, roughly 89% being singletons. The specimen was PBMCs. These receptors were collected from a woman in her 30s in good health and CMV-seronegative.

CDR3 DNA: TGTGCCAGCAGCCTGGGGCTAGCGGCCTACAATGAGCAGTTCTTC. Translated, it gives CASSLGLAAYNEQFF. The chain is built from TRBV7-3 and TRBJ2-1; 7 bases agree with TRBD2. This CDR3 region has 15 residues. With V trimmed by 5 bases and J by 2 bases, 6 bases remained unmatched. CDR1 and CDR2 (germline): SGHTA, FQGTGA.

V usage is TRBV14 and J usage is TRBJ2-1, with 9 bases lining up with TRBD2. V shed 1 base, J shed 7 bases, and the junction held 8 bases outside the gene matches. CDR3 length: 16 residues. The germline CDR1 and CDR2 sequences are SGHDN and FVKESK. This CDR3 reads CASSQGFSLAGNEQFF. In DNA, the CDR3 is TGTGCCAGCAGCCAAGGTTTTAGTCTAGCGGGGAATGAGCAGTTCTTC.

V is TRBV7-7 and J is TRBJ2-2; maybe TRBD1 (6 bases). CDR1 is SSHAT and CDR2 is FNYEAQ in the germline V gene (reference sequence). Trimming removed 3 bases from V and 3 bases from J, with 11 bases in between. The CDR3 totals 15 residues. The CDR3 region is CASSFGTPYTGELFF. DNA for the CDR3: TGTGCCAGCAGCTTCGGGACACCATACACCGGGGAGCTGTTTTTT.

The chain employs TRBV6-1 and TRBJ2-7, with TRBD1 matching 8 bases. From germline, CDR1 is MNHNS and CDR2 SASEGT. The CDR3 spans 14 residues. Unmatched junction bases numbered 6, after V lost 6 bases and J lost 2 bases. This CDR3 is CASRTGTGTYEQYF. The CDR3 DNA reads TGTGCCAGCAGAACCGGGACAGGAACCTACGAGCAGTACTTC.

Comments on this clone: Other DNA variants within this sample encode the same CDR3. The chain carries TRBV18 and TRBJ2-2, with TRBD2 as a possible D gene (5 bases). Per the germline V gene, CDR1 is KGHSH and CDR2 is LQKENI. V gave up 3 bases and J gave up 5 bases, with 7 bases separating them. This CDR3 contains 13 residues. The DNA of the CDR3 is TGTGCCAGCTCACCTAGGGAGACCGGGGAGCTGTTTTTT. It is translated as CASSPRETGELFF.

This chain connects TRBV6-5 to TRBJ1-1; TRBD1 might be the D (5 bases). V was trimmed by 2 bases and J by 0 bases, leaving 13 bases between them. Per germline, CDR1 MNHEY and CDR2 SVGAGI. The CDR3 consists of 16 residues. CDR3 nucleotides: TGTGCCAGCAGTTACGGGCCCGGGGGGATGAACACTGAAGCTTTCTTT. It translates to CASSYGPGGMNTEAFF.

The V gene is TRBV7-2, the J gene TRBJ2-3; 12 bases line up with TRBD2. The CDR3 has 16 residues. Germline loops: CDR1 SGHTA, CDR2 FQGNSA. Trimming took 8 bases from V and 2 from J; bases not matched to a gene: 8. This CDR3 is CASLPRLAGATDTQYF. The CDR3 nucleotides are TGTGCCAGCTTACCTCGACTAGCGGGGGCCACAGATACGCAGTATTTT.

This chain connects TRBV15 to TRBJ2-7; TRBD2 is a possible D gene (5 bases). The CDR3 is made up of 13 amino acids. V lost 5 bases and J 7 bases, leaving 15 bases between the germline ends. Germline V gives CDR1 LNHNV, CDR2 YYDKDF (reference sequence). The CDR3 loop reads CATSGSALGEQYF. The CDR3 bases are TGTGCCACCAGCGGGAGCGCCCTGGGGGAGCAGTACTTC. The whole variable domain, filled in from reference TRBV15 and TRBJ2-7, reads DAMVIQNPRYQVTQFGKPVTLSCSQTLNHNVMYWYQQKSSQAPKLLFHYYDKDFNNEADTPDNFQSRRPNTSFCFLDIRSPGLGDTAMYLCATSGSALGEQYFGPGTRLTVT.

The rearrangement joins TRBV29-1 to TRBJ1-2; D uncertain. V was cut by 3 bases and J by 10 bases, with 6 bases left in between. CDR3 length: 9 residues. Germline CDR1 and CDR2: SQVTM and ANQGSEA. This CDR3 reads CSVDEYYTF. DNA for the CDR3: TGCAGCGTTGATGAGTACTACACCTTC. The whole variable domain, remainder taken from reference TRBV29-1 and TRBJ1-2, is SAVISQKPSRDICQRGTSLTIQCQVDSQVTMMFWYRQQPGQSLTLIATANQGSEATYESGFVIDKFPISRPNLTFSTLTVSNMSPEDSSIYLCSVDEYYTFGSGTRLTVV.

V usage is TRBV19 and J usage is TRBJ1-2; D unclear. Germline V lookup: CDR1 LNHDA, CDR2 SQIVND (reference sequence). The ends were cut back, 10 bases at V and 8 bases at J, with 20 bases in the middle. CDR3 size: 13 residues. The DNA of the CDR3 is TGTGCCACCGCGAGAGGGAGCATGTTGGGCTACACCTTC. Translation: CATARGSMLGYTF.

The J gene is TRBJ2-6, the V gene TRBV28; D remains ambiguous. V lost 4 bases and J 4 bases, leaving 11 bases between the germline ends. This CDR3 contains 15 residues. From germline, CDR1 is MDHEN and CDR2 SYDVKM. CDR3 nucleotide sequence: TGTGCCAGCAGTTCAGGTGCCTTGGGGGCCAACGTCCTGACTTTC. It encodes CASSSGALGANVLTF.

J is TRBJ1-2 and V is TRBV27; the D gene is possibly TRBD1 (6 bases). Germline CDR1 and CDR2: MNHEY and SMNVEV (reference sequence). The germline V and J ends were trimmed by 4 bases and 8 bases, with 17 bases remaining between them. The CDR3 has 14 amino acids. In DNA, the CDR3 is TGTGCCAGCAGTTCCCTAGACAGGAACGGCGGCTACACCTTC. It specifies CASSSLDRNGGYTF.

This clone has a handful of counts. The chain couples TRBV5-1 to TRBJ2-7; 15 bases are a match to TRBD2. The CDR3 consists of 17 residues. Germline CDR1 and CDR2: SGHRS and YFSETQ. J lost 0 bases, V lost 5 bases, and 6 bases had no gene match. CDR3 sequence (DNA): TGCGCCAGCAGGAAGGGACTAGCGGGAGGTCCCTCCTACGAGCAGTACTTC. Amino acids: CASRKGLAGGPSYEQYF.

This clone was counted a single time. This chain connects TRBV7-3 to TRBJ2-7; D is perhaps TRBD2 (6 bases). The ends were cut back, 0 bases at V and 5 bases at J, with 17 bases in the middle. Germline V gene lookup returns CDR1 SGHTA and CDR2 FQGTGA. The CDR3 consists of 16 residues. CDR3 DNA sequence: TGTGCCAGCAGCTTAACCCCTAGCGTCAAGATCGACGAGCAGTACTTC. This translates into CASSLTPSVKIDEQYF.

The chain uses TRBV6-5 and TRBJ1-4; 8 bases agree with TRBD1. V shed 5 bases and J 8 bases; nucleotides not matched to a gene: 10. CDR3 length: 15 amino acids. The germline V gene encodes CDR1 MNHEY and CDR2 SVGAGI. CDR3: CASSTRQGLREKLFF. CDR3 bases: TGTGCCAGCAGTACTAGACAGGGGCTACGAGAAAAACTGTTTTTT.

This chain uses TRBV11-2 with TRBJ2-5; 8 bases are a match to TRBD2. V gave up 0 bases and J gave up 4 bases; unmatched junction bases: 7. The CDR3 covers 16 residues. CDR1 and CDR2 (germline): SGHAT, FQNNGV. CDR3 nucleotide sequence: TGTGCCAGCAGCTTAGAGGTTCGGGGGGGGATAGAGACCCAGTACTTC. Its translation: CASSLEVRGGIETQYF.

This clone was recorded only once. The chain carries TRBV5-4 and TRBJ2-7; 8 bases fit TRBD1. Germline CDR1 is SGHNT and CDR2 is YYREEE (reference sequence). This CDR3 spans 14 amino acids. Trimming at V came to 0 bases and at J to 2 bases, leaving 1 base not matched to a gene. This chain's CDR3 is CASSLDRGTYEQYF. CDR3 in DNA: TGTGCCAGCAGCTTGGACAGGGGGACCTACGAGCAGTACTTC.

This sequence joins TRBV29-1 and TRBJ1-1; TRBD1 matches at 9 bases. The germline V gene encodes CDR1 SQVTM and CDR2 ANQGSEA. Trimming at V came to 1 base and at J to 3 bases, leaving 12 bases not matched to a gene. CDR3 length: 17 amino acids. CDR3 loop: CSVEGRGTGWPYTEAFF. CDR3 DNA sequence: TGCAGCGTTGAAGGACGCGGGACAGGGTGGCCTTACACTGAAGCTTTCTTT.

The V and J genes are TRBV18 and TRBJ1-2, with TRBD1 identical over 8 bases. Germline-derived CDR1 and CDR2 are KGHSH and LQKENI. This CDR3 has 15 amino acids. Unmatched junction bases numbered 11, after V lost 6 bases and J lost 5 bases. The CDR3: CASSPDAGGGYGYTF. The CDR3 DNA is TGTGCCAGCTCCCCAGATGCAGGGGGCGGTTATGGCTACACCTTC.

Ten or more counts support this clone. The rearrangement joins TRBV28 to TRBJ1-1; D may be TRBD1 (6 bases). The CDR3 runs 12 residues. The V end was cut by 7 bases, the J end by 6 bases, with 12 bases between. The V gene's germline CDR1 is MDHEN and CDR2 SYDVKM. CDR3 region: CASNPGGPEAFF. CDR3 bases: TGTGCCAGCAACCCGGGGGGCCCTGAAGCTTTCTTT.